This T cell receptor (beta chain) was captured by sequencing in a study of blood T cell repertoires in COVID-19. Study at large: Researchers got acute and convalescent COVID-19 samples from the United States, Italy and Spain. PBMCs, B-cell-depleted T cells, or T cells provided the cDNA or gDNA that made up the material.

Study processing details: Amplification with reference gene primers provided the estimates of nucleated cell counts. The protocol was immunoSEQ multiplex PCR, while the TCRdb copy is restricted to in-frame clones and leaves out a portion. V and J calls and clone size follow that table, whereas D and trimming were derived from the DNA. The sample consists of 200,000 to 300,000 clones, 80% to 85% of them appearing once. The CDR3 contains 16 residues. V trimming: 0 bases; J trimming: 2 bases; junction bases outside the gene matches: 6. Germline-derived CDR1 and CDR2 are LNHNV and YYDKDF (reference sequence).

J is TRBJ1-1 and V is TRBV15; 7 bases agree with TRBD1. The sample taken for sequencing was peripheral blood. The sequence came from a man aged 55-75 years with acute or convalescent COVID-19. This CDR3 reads CATSREEGAVNTEAFF. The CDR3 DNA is TGTGCCACCAGCAGAGAAGAGGGGGCTGTTAACACTGAAGCTTTCTTT. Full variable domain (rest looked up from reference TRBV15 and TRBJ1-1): DAMVIQNPRYQVTQFGKPVTLSCSQTLNHNVMYWYQQKSSQAPKLLFHYYDKDFNNEADTPDNFQSRRPNTSFCFLDIRSPGLGDTAMYLCATSREEGAVNTEAFFGQGTRLTVV.